The entry below describes one T cell receptor beta chain. Its antigen is not known. Per the germline V gene, CDR1 is SGHRS and CDR2 is YFSETQ. Unmatched junction bases numbered 1, after V lost 2 bases and J lost 3 bases. This CDR3 has 14 amino acids. These data are taken from a study of graft-versus-host responses after intestinal transplantation. Study-wide background: Each recipient received a multivisceral, liver-intestinal, or isolated intestinal graft. Each patient got anti-thymocyte globulin induction, then tacrolimus and steroids for about 3 years.

General observations from the study: Ileal or blood samples showed some GvH clones first, and such clones were also found in recipient marrow. Allograft graft-versus-host to host-versus-graft clonal ratios ran high in patients with graft-donor T cell macrochimerism.

Generated by immunoSEQ multiplex PCR, the TCRdb table keeps only in-frame clones and is missing some. The table has approximately 130,000 clones, more than 80% seen once. The receptor was isolated from a human donor who received an intestinal transplant. This specimen was unstimulated CD4+ T cells sorted from spleen or lymph node cells, taken before intestinal transplant. The rearrangement joins TRBV5-1 to TRBJ2-3; 9 bases match TRBD2. The CDR3 DNA reads as TGCGCCAGCAGCTTAGCGGGGGGTACAGATACGCAGTATTTT. It is translated as CASSLAGGTDTQYF.